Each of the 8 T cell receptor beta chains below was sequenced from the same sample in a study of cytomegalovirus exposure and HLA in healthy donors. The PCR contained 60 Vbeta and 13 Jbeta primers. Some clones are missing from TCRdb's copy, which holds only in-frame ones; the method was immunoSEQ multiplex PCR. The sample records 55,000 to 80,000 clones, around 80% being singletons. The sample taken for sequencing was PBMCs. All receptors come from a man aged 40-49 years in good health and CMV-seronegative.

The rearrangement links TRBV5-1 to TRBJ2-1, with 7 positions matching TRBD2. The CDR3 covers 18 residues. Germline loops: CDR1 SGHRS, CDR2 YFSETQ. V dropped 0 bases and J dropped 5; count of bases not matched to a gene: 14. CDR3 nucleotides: TGCGCCAGCAGCTTGGCCTTTCTCGGGAGGCCCTCTCACAATGAGCAGTTCTTC. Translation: CASSLAFLGRPSHNEQFF. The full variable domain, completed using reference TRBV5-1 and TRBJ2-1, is KAGVTQTPRYLIKTRGQQVTLSCSPISGHRSVSWYQQTPGQGLQFLFEYFSETQRNKGNFPGRFSGRQFSNSRSEMNVSTLELGDSALYLCASSLAFLGRPSHNEQFFGPGTRLTVL.

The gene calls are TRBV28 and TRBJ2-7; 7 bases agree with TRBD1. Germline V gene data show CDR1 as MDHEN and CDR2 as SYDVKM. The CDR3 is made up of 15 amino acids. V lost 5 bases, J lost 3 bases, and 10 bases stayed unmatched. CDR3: CASSALGQSRYEQYF. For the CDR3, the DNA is TGTGCCAGCAGTGCTCTGGGACAGTCTCGCTACGAGCAGTACTTC.

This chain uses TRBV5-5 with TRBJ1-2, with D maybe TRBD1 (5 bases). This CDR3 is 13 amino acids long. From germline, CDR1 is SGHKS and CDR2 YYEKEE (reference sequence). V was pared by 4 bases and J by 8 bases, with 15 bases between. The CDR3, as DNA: TGTGCCAGCAGCCATAGGCCGGGGGACGGCTACACCTTC. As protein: CASSHRPGDGYTF.

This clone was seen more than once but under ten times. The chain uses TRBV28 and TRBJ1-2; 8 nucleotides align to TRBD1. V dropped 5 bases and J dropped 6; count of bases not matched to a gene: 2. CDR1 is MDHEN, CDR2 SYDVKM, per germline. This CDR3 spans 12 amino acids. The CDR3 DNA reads TGTGCCAGCAGTGTCAGGGGGCATGGCTACACCTTC. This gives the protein CASSVRGHGYTF.

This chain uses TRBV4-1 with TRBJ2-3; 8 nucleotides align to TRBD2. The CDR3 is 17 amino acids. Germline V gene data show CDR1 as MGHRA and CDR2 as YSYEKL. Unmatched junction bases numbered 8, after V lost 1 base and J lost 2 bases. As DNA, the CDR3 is TGCGCCAGCAGCCAAGCGGCGCACGGGGGGGTCACAGATACGCAGTATTTT. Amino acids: CASSQAAHGGVTDTQYF.

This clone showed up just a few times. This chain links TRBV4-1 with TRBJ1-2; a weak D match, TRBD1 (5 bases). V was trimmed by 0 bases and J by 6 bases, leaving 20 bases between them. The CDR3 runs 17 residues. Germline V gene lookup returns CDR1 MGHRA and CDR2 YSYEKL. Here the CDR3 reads CASSQEFPYSSGHGYTF. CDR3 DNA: TGCGCCAGCAGCCAAGAATTTCCCTATAGCTCAGGGCATGGCTACACCTTC.

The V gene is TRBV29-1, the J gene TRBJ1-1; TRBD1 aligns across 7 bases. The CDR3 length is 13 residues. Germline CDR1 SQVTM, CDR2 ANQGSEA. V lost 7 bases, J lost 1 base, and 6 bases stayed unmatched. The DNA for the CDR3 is TGCAGCGCCCAGACAGGGCCGAACACTGAAGCTTTCTTT. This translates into CSAQTGPNTEAFF.

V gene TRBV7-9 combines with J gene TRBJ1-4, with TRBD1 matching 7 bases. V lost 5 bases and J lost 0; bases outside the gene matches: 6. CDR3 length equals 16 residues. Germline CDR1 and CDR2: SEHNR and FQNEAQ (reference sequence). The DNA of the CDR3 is TGTGCCAGCAGCCCCAGGGGGGCTACAACTAATGAAAAACTGTTTTTT. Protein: CASSPRGATTNEKLFF.